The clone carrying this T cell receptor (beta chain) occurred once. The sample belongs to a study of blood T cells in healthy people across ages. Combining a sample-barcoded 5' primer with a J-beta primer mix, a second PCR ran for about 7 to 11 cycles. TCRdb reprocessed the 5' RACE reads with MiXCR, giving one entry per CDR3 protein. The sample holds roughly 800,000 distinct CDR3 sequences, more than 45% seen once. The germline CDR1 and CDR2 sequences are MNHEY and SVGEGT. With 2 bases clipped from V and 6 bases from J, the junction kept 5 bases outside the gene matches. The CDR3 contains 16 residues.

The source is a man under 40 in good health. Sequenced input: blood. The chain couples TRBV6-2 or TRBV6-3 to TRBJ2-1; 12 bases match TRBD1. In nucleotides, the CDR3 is TGTGCCAGCAGTTACACTTTGGGACAGGGGGCCAATGAGCAGTTCTTC. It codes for CASSYTLGQGANEQFF.